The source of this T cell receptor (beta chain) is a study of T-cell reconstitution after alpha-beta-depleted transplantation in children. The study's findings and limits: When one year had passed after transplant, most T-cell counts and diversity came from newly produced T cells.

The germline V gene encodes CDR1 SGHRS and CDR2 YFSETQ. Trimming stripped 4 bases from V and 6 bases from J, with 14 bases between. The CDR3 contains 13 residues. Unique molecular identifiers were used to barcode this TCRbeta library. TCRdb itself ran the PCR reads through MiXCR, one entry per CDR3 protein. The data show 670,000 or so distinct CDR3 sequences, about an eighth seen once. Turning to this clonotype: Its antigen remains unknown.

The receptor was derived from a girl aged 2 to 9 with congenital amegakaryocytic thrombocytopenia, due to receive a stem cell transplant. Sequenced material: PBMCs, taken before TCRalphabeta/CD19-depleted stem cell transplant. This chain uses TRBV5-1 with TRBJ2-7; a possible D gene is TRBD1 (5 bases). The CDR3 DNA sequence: TGCGCCAGCAGCCATCAGGGTTCGGGCGAGCAGTACTTC. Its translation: CASSHQGSGEQYF.